One T cell receptor (beta chain) is described in this entry. Methods used by the authors: Amplified reference gene primers provided the basis for estimating nucleated cell counts. The repertoire was sequenced with immunoSEQ multiplex PCR; TCRdb's copy has only in-frame clones and lacks some. Clonal size and the V and J genes are those of that table, whereas D and trimming came from the DNA. This repertoire shows a few hundred thousand clones, about 86% found once; its top ten account for about 15%. The data were taken from a study of blood T cell repertoires in COVID-19. This CDR3 spans 15 amino acids. J was trimmed by 2 bases and V by 5 bases; bases with no gene match: 5. Germline values: CDR1 SEHNR, CDR2 FQNEAQ (reference sequence).

Sequenced input: PBMCs or T cells enriched from blood (not recorded which). This TCR was recovered from a woman between 45 and 65 years old with acute COVID-19. This rearrangement joins TRBV7-9 to TRBJ1-5, with 8 bases identical to TRBD1. CDR3 sequence reads: CASSQDRVGNQPQHF. As DNA, the CDR3 is TGTGCCAGCAGCCAGGACAGGGTGGGCAATCAGCCCCAGCATTTT.